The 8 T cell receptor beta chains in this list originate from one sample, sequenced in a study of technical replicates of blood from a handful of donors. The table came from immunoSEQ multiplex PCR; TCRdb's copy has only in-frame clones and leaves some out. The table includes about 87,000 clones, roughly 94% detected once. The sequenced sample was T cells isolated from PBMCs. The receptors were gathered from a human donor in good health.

CDR3 DNA: TGTGCCAGCAGCACTAGCGGTACGGTCCTGGGTGGTGGCTACACCTTC. Translating gives CASSTSGTVLGGGYTF. The chain recombines TRBV9 with TRBJ1-2, with D uncertain. Germline CDR1 reads SGDLS; CDR2 reads YYNGEE. The CDR3 runs 16 residues. The V gene lost 4 bases and the J gene lost 7 bases, with 23 bases spanning the gap.

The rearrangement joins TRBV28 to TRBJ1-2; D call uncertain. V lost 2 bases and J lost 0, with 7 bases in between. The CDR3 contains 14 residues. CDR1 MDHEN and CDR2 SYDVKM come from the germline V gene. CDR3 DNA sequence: TGTGCCAGCAGTTTACCCCCTCCTAACTATGGCTACACCTTC. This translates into CASSLPPPNYGYTF.

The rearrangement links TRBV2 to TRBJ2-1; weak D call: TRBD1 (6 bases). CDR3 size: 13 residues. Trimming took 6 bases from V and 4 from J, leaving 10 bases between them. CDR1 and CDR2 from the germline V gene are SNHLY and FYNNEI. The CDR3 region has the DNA TGTGCCAGCAGAGGGGGACAATACAATGAGCAGTTCTTC. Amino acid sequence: CASRGGQYNEQFF.

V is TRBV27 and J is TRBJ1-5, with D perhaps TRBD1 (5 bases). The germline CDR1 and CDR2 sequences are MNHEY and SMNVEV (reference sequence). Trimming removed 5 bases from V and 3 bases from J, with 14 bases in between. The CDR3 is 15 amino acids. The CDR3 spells CASSDMGGINQPQHF. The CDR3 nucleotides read TGTGCCAGCAGTGATATGGGGGGGATCAATCAGCCCCAGCATTTT.

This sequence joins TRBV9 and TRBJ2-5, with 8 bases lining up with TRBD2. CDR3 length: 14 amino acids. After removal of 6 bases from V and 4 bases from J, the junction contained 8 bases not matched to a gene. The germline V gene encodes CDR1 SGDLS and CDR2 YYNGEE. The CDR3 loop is CASTSGTRPETQYF. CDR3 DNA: TGTGCCAGCACGTCCGGGACTAGACCAGAGACCCAGTACTTC. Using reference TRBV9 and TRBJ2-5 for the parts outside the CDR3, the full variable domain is DSGVTQTPKHLITATGQRVTLRCSPRSGDLSVYWYQQSLDQGLQFLIQYYNGEERAKGNILERFSAQQFPDLHSELNLSSLELGDSALYFCASTSGTRPETQYFGPGTRLLVL.

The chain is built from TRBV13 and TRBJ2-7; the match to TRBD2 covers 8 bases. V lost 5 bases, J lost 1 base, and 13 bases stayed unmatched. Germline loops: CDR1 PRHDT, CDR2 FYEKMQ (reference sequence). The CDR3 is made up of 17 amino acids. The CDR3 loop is CASSPGTSSQGSYEQYF. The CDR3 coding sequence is TGTGCCAGCAGCCCAGGGACTAGTTCCCAGGGGTCCTACGAGCAGTACTTC. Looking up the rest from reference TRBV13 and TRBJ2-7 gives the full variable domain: AAGVIQSPRHLIKEKRETATLKCYPIPRHDTVYWYQQGPGQDPQFLISFYEKMQSDKGSIPDRFSAQQFSDYHSELNMSSLELGDSALYFCASSPGTSSQGSYEQYFGPGTRLTVT.

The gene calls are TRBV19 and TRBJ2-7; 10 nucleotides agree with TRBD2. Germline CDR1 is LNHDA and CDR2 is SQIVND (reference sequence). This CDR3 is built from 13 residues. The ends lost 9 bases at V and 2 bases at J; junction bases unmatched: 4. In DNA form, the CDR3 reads TGTGCCAGCAAGCTAGCGGGAGCCTACGAGCAGTACTTC. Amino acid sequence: CASKLAGAYEQYF.

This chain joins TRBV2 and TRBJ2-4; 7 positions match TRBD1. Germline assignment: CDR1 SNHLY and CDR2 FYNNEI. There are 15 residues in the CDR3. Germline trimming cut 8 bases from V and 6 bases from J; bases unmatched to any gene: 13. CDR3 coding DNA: TGTGCCAGCTTGGGGTTTGGGACAGACGGAAACATTCAGTACTTC. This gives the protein CASLGFGTDGNIQYF. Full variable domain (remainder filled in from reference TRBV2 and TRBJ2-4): EPEVTQTPSHQVTQMGQEVILRCVPISNHLYFYWYRQILGQKVEFLVSFYNNEISEKSEIFDDQFSVERPDGSNFTLKIRSTKLEDSAMYFCASLGFGTDGNIQYFGAGTRLSVL.